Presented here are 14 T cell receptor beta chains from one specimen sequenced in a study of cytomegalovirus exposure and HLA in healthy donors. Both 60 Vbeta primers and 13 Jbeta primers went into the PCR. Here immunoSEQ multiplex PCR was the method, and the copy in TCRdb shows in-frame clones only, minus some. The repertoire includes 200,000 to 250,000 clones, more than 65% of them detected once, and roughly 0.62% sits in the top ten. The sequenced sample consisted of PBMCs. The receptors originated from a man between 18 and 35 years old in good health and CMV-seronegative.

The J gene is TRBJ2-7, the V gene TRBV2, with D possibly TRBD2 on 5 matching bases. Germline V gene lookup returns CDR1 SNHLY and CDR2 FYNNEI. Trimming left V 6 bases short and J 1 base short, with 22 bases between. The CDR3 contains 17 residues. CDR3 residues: CASSGSTLFRGSYEQYF. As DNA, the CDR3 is TGTGCCAGCAGCGGGTCTACCCTTTTTCGGGGTTCCTACGAGCAGTACTTC.

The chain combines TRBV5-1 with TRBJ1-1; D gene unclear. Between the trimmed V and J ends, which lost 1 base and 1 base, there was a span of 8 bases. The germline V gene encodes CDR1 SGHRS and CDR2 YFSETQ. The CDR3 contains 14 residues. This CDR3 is CASSLTAENTEAFF. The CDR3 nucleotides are TGCGCCAGCAGCTTGACAGCGGAGAACACTGAAGCTTTCTTT.

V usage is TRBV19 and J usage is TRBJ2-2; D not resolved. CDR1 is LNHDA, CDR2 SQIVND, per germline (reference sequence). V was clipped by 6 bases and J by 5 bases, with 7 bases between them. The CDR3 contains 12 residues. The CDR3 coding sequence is TGTGCCAGTAGATTCGTAACCGGGGAGCTGTTTTTT. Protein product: CASRFVTGELFF. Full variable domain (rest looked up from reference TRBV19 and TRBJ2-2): DGGITQSPKYLFRKEGQNVTLSCEQNLNHDAMYWYRQDPGQGLRLIYYSQIVNDFQKGDIAEGYSVSREKKESFPLTVTSAQKNPTAFYLCASRFVTGELFFGEGSRLTVL.

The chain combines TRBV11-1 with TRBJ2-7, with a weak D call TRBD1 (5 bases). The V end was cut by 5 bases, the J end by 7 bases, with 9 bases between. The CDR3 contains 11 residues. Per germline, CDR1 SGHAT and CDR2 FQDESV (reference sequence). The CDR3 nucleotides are TGTGCCAGCAGCACCGACAGAGAGCAGTACTTC. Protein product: CASSTDREQYF. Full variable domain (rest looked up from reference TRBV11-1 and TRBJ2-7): EAEVAQSPRYKITEKSQAVAFWCDPISGHATLYWYRQILGQGPELLVQFQDESVVDDSQLPKDRFSAERLKGVDSTLKIQPAELGDSAMYLCASSTDREQYFGPGTRLTVT.

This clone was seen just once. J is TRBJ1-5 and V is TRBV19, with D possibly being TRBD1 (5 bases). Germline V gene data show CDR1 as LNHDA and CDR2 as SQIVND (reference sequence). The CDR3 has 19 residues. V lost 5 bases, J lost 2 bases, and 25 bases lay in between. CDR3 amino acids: CASSARGGGGSGGNQPQHF. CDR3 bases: TGTGCCAGTAGTGCGCGGGGGGGTGGTGGTTCCGGGGGCAATCAGCCCCAGCATTTT. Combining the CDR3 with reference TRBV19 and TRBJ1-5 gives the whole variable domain DGGITQSPKYLFRKEGQNVTLSCEQNLNHDAMYWYRQDPGQGLRLIYYSQIVNDFQKGDIAEGYSVSREKKESFPLTVTSAQKNPTAFYLCASSARGGGGSGGNQPQHFGDGTRLSIL.

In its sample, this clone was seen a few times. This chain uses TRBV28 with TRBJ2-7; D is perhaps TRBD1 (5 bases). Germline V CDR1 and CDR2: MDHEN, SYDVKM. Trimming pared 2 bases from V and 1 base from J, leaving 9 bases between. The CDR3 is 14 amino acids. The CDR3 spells CASSLNTGSYEQYF. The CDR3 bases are TGTGCCAGCAGTTTAAATACAGGATCCTACGAGCAGTACTTC.

The CDR3, as DNA: TGCGCCAGCAGCTTGACAGGAGTAAACAATCAGCCCCAGCATTTT. Its protein product is CASSLTGVNNQPQHF. The chain has TRBV5-1 and TRBJ1-5; possibly TRBD1 for D (5 bases). The germline gives CDR1 SGHRS, CDR2 YFSETQ. This CDR3 has 15 residues. Trimming cost V 1 base and J 3 bases, with 11 bases left between them.

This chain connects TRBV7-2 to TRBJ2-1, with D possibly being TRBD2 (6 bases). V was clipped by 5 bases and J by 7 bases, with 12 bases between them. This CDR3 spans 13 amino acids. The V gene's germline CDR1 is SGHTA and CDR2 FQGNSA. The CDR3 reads CASSPTRENEQFF. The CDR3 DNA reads TGTGCCAGCAGCCCGACTAGAGAGAATGAGCAGTTCTTC.

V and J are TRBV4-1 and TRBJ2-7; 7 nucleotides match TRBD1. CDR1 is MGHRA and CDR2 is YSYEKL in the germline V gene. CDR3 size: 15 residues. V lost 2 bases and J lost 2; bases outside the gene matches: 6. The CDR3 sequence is CASSQSEGTAYEQYF. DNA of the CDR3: TGCGCCAGCAGCCAATCCGAAGGGACAGCCTACGAGCAGTACTTC.

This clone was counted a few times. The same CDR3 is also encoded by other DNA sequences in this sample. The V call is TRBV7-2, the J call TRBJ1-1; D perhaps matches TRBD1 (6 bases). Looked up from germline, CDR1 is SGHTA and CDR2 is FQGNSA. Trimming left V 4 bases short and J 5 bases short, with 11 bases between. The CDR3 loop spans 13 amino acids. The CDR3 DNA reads TGTGCCAGCAGCTCTCAAGGGGGAACTGAAGCTTTCTTT. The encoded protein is CASSSQGGTEAFF.

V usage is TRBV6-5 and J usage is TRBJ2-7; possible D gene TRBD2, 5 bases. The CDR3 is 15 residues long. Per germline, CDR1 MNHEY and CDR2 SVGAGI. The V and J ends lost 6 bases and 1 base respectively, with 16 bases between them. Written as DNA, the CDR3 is TGTGCCAGCAGACGGGGTTTAGCCCGTTCCTACGAGCAGTACTTC. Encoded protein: CASRRGLARSYEQYF.

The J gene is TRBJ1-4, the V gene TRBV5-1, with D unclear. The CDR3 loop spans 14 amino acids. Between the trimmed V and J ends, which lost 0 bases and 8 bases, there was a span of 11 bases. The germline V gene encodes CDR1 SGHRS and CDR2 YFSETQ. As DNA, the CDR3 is TGCGCCAGCAGCTTGGGGGTGATGGAGGAAAAACTGTTTTTT. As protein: CASSLGVMEEKLFF.

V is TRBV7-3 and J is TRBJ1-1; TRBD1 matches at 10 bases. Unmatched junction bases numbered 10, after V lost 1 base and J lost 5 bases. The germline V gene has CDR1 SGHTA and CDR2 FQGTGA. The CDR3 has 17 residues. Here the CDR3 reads CASSLSRPGQGRTEAFF. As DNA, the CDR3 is TGTGCCAGCAGCTTAAGTCGGCCGGGACAGGGGAGGACTGAAGCTTTCTTT.

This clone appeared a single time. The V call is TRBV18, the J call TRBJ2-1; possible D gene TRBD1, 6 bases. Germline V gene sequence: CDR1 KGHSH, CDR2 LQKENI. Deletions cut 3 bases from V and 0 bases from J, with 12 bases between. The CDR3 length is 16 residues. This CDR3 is CASSPIRGYSYNEQFF. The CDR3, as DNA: TGTGCCAGCTCACCGATAAGGGGGTACTCCTACAATGAGCAGTTCTTC.